This T cell receptor (beta chain) was retrieved from a study of blood T cells in healthy people across ages. The donors, healthy Caucasians from Russia, were aged about 6 to 90. Primed by a sample-barcoded 5' primer and a J-beta primer mix, a second PCR proceeded for about 7 to 12 cycles. Each sample provided no less than 2.5 million CDR3-containing paired-end reads. TCRdb reprocessed the 5' RACE reads via MiXCR and lists one record per CDR3 protein. Of 660,000 or so distinct CDR3 sequences in the sample, around 54% were seen once. CDR3 length equals 18 residues. Deletions cut 6 bases from V and 0 bases from J, with 21 bases between. Looked up from germline, CDR1 is MNHEY and CDR2 is SMNVEV (reference sequence).

The chain joins TRBV27 to TRBJ2-4; D gene unclear. This TCR derives from a man aged 55 to 70 in good health. The sequencing input was blood. This CDR3 reads CASSPGGDRSLAKNIQYF. In nucleotides, the CDR3 is TGTGCCAGCAGCCCCGGTGGGGATAGAAGCCTAGCCAAAAACATTCAGTACTTC.